This is a list of T cell receptor beta chains from one sample in a study of blood T cell repertoires in COVID-19. The protocol was immunoSEQ multiplex PCR, while the TCRdb copy is restricted to in-frame clones and leaves out a portion. The sample has over 100,000 clones, roughly 92% seen once; the top ten hold around 1.9%. The source material was peripheral blood. These receptors came from a woman in her 50s with COVID-19, enrolled during active disease. Each CDR3 is given with its conserved first and last residue. The D gene is left open where the match is weak. Not all rows give a size; the values are once, few, many and, for expanded clones, a class.

>-|TRBJ2-5|TRBD2|TRBV19
TGTGCCAGTAGCTCGAGCGGGGGGTCCATTCAAGAGACCCAGTACTTC
CASSSSGGSIQETQYF
>-|TRBJ1-1|-|TRBV6-5
TGTGCCAGCAATCCTCGGCGGGTGAACACTGAAGCTTTCTTT
CASNPRRVNTEAFF
>-|TRBJ1-4|TRBD1|TRBV27
TGTGCCAGCAGTTCGCTACAGGGGATGGATGAAAAACTGTTTTTT
CASSSLQGMDEKLFF
>-|TRBJ2-7|-|TRBV4-3
TGCGCCAGCAGCCATGGGACTGGTTCCTACGAGCAGTACTTC
CASSHGTGSYEQYF
>-|TRBJ2-3|-|TRBV12-3/TRBV12-4
TGTGCCAGCAGCCTCTTTGAGGATACGCAGTATTTT
CASSLFEDTQYF
>-|TRBJ1-4|-|TRBV6-4
TGTGCCAGCCGCCCTCAGGGCACTCCGGAGGAAAAACTGTTTTTT
CASRPQGTPEEKLFF
>-|TRBJ1-5|-|TRBV2
TGTGCCAGCAGTGAAAGTAGTCAGCCCCAGCATTTT
CASSESSQPQHF
>-|TRBJ1-2|-|TRBV10-1
TGCGCCAGCAGTAGGGACAAGAATTATGGCTACACCTTC
CASSRDKNYGYTF
>-|TRBJ1-4|TRBD1|TRBV6-5
TGTGCCAGCAGGACAGGGTGGGATAATGAAAAACTGTTTTTT
CASRTGWDNEKLFF
>-|TRBJ1-1|-|TRBV6-1
TGTGCCAGCAGTGAATCCCGTTTGGGGGGCACTGAAGCTTTCTTT
CASSESRLGGTEAFF
>once|TRBJ1-4|-|TRBV11-3
TGTGCCAGCAGCCCCGGGACTGGTCCTGAAAAACTGTTTTTT
CASSPGTGPEKLFF
>-|TRBJ1-1|-|TRBV5-1
TGCGCCAGCAGCTTGGCAGGGTCTGAAGCTTTCTTT
CASSLAGSEAFF
>-|TRBJ2-7|-|TRBV11-2
TGTGCCAGCAGCCCTTTACGGGAGCAGTACTTC
CASSPLREQYF
>once|TRBJ2-1|-|TRBV9
TGTGCCAGCAGCGTAGCGGGGGACAATGAGCAGTTCTTC
CASSVAGDNEQFF
>-|TRBJ1-3|-|TRBV7-2
TGTGCCAGCAGGGAGCGTTGGAGCCCCTGGTTAGGAAACACCATATATTTT
CASRERWSPWLGNTIYF
>-|TRBJ2-4|-|TRBV6-1
TGTGCCAGCAGTGACGGTCGAGTAGCATTTGGGTACATTCAGTACTTC
CASSDGRVAFGYIQYF
>-|TRBJ1-2|-|TRBV6-2/TRBV6-3
TGTGCCAGCAGCCCACACATCCAGGGTACCAACTATGGCTACACCTTC
CASSPHIQGTNYGYTF
>-|TRBJ1-5|TRBD1|TRBV6-6
TGTGCCAGCAGTTACTTGGACAGGGTCAATCAGCCCCAGCATTTT
CASSYLDRVNQPQHF
>-|TRBJ1-2|-|TRBV11-2
TGTGCCAGCAGCCTACTAAGGGGTAACTATGGCTACACCTTC
CASSLLRGNYGYTF
>once|TRBJ2-3|TRBD2|TRBV7-8
TGTGCCAGCAGCCCGGGTCTAGCGGGGGGGCGTGACACAGATACGCAGTATTTT
CASSPGLAGGRDTDTQYF
>-|TRBJ2-5|TRBD2|TRBV19
TGTGCCAGTAGCCGTAGCGGGGCCGTAAAGACCCAGTACTTC
CASSRSGAVKTQYF
>-|TRBJ2-1|-|TRBV7-8
TGTGCCAGCAGCCCAGTCCACAGTGCCTCCTACAATGAGCAGTTCTTC
CASSPVHSASYNEQFF
>-|TRBJ1-4|-|TRBV30
TGTGCCTGGAGTGTACAGTATAATGAAAAACTGTTTTTT
CAWSVQYNEKLFF
>-|TRBJ2-3|TRBD2|TRBV11-3
TGTGCCAGCAGCTACCCCCTTTCGGGGGGGCGGACAGATACGCAGTATTTT
CASSYPLSGGRTDTQYF
>-|TRBJ2-7|-|TRBV5-1
TGCGCCAGCAGCATGAGCTCCTACGAGCAGTACTTC
CASSMSSYEQYF
>-|TRBJ1-2|TRBD1|TRBV12-5
TGTGCTAGTGGTTTGGTACTAAGGCCCCCGGGACAGCGTATAGGCTACACCTTC
CASGLVLRPPGQRIGYTF
>-|TRBJ2-3|-|TRBV6-1
TGTGCCAGCAGTGACCGCCCTAGGGATACGCAGTATTTT
CASSDRPRDTQYF
>-|TRBJ1-2|-|TRBV3-1/TRBV3-2
TGTGCCAGCAGCCAAGGTTCAGGGGCAATCCGAAACTATGGCTACACCTTC
CASSQGSGAIRNYGYTF
>few|TRBJ1-2|-|TRBV6-2/TRBV6-3
TGTGCCAGCAGTTATTGGGCGAGGGCTTCTAACTATGGCTACACCTTC
CASSYWARASNYGYTF
>-|TRBJ2-1|TRBD1|TRBV18
TGTGCCAGCTCACCAGCCGTCGGGACAGGGGGATACAATGAGCAGTTCTTC
CASSPAVGTGGYNEQFF
>-|TRBJ1-4|-|TRBV19
TGTGCCAGTAGTATATCGGGACAATATGAAAAACTGTTTTTT
CASSISGQYEKLFF
>-|TRBJ2-4|-|TRBV27
TGTGCCAGCAGTCTAAAGGCCAGGGTAGACATTCAGTACTTC
CASSLKARVDIQYF
>-|TRBJ1-4|-|TRBV5-1
TGCGCCAGCAGCCACAGGGCCGGAGCAACTAATGAAAAACTGTTTTTT
CASSHRAGATNEKLFF
>once|TRBJ1-2|-|TRBV6-5
TGTGCCAGCACCCCCGACTCAGGGTACTATGGCTACACCTTC
CASTPDSGYYGYTF
>-|TRBJ2-5|-|TRBV7-2
TGTGCCAGCAGCTTAGGTTCTGAGACCCAGTACTTC
CASSLGSETQYF
>-|TRBJ2-1|TRBD1|TRBV7-2
TGTGCCAGCAGCTCTCGGACAGGGGCCTACAATGAGCAGTTCTTC
CASSSRTGAYNEQFF
>-|TRBJ2-1|-|TRBV19
TGTGCCAGTAGTCTCGGCCCCCTATCCCGGGGGTCTTCCTACAATGAGCAGTTCTTC
CASSLGPLSRGSSYNEQFF
>-|TRBJ1-2|-|TRBV5-1
TGCGCCAGCAGCTTGGCGCAGGGCCCTGGGGGCTACACCTTC
CASSLAQGPGGYTF
>-|TRBJ2-4|-|TRBV9
TGTGCCAGCAGCCTCAGGGGGGAGAAAAACATTCAGTACTTC
CASSLRGEKNIQYF
>-|TRBJ2-2|TRBD2|TRBV14
TGTGCCAGCACCTTCGGCGGGAGTGGAGGGGAGCTGTTTTTT
CASTFGGSGGELFF
>-|TRBJ1-1|TRBD1|TRBV6-2/TRBV6-3
TGTGCCAGCACCCCCAGGGAAGGGGGCAACACTGAAGCTTTCTTT
CASTPREGGNTEAFF
>-|TRBJ2-3|TRBD1|TRBV28
TGTGCCAGCAGTTCCCGGACAGGGGAAGATACGCAGTATTTT
CASSSRTGEDTQYF
>-|TRBJ2-1|-|TRBV6-5
TGTGCCAGCAGAATGGTAGCCGAGCAGTTCTTC
CASRMVAEQFF
>-|TRBJ2-7|TRBD1|TRBV5-6
TGTGCCAGCAGCTTGCTGGACAGGTTGTTCTACGAGCAGTACTTC
CASSLLDRLFYEQYF
>-|TRBJ2-7|TRBD2|TRBV5-1
TGCGCCAGCAGCTCGACGCTAGCGGGACCATCCTACGAGCAGTACTTC
CASSSTLAGPSYEQYF
>-|TRBJ1-3|-|TRBV12-5
TGTGCTAGTGGTCTTTCAGGGTCTGGAAACACCATATATTTT
CASGLSGSGNTIYF
>-|TRBJ2-7|-|TRBV7-8
TGTGCCAGCAGTCAGGGGTTGGGGTACGAGCAGTACTTC
CASSQGLGYEQYF
>-|TRBJ2-2|TRBD2|TRBV5-1
TGCGCCAGCAGCTCCATAGGACTAGCGGGTGTTGCCGCGAACACCGGGGAGCTGTTTTTT
CASSSIGLAGVAANTGELFF
>once|TRBJ1-1|-|TRBV7-3
TGTGCCAGCAGCCTCCAGGGAGGCGACACTGAAGCTTTCTTT
CASSLQGGDTEAFF
>few|TRBJ1-2|-|TRBV7-9
TGTGCCAGCCGGGGGGGATATGACTATGGCTACACCTTC
CASRGGYDYGYTF
>-|TRBJ1-4|TRBD1|TRBV12-5
TGTGCTAGTGGTTTGGTAGGACAGGGAAGGGCTAATGAAAAACTGTTTTTT
CASGLVGQGRANEKLFF
>-|TRBJ2-1|TRBD2|TRBV7-6
TGTGCCAGCAGCCCGGCCCTCTCGACTAGCGGGGGGGCGGGGAATGAGCAGTTCTTC
CASSPALSTSGGAGNEQFF